This T cell receptor (beta chain) was captured in a study of sequential checkpoint blockade in melanoma. Study-level background: Patients were randomized 1:1 to nivolumab-then-ipilimumab or ipilimumab-then-nivolumab first-line. Matched biopsies came pretreatment and at week 13 for twenty-two patients. TCRβ was sequenced from DNA of about 96 pretreatment tumors.

The length of the CDR3 is 14 residues. Per the germline V gene, CDR1 is SGHRS and CDR2 is YFSETQ. Trimming shortened V by 3 bases and J by 4 bases, and 14 bases separated the two germline ends. Regarding treatment: randomized to nivolumab then ipilimumab (arm A) or the reverse (arm B). The protocol was immunoSEQ multiplex PCR, while the TCRdb copy is restricted to in-frame clones and leaves out a portion. This sample has 15,000 to 20,000 clones; over 65% occur once, and the top ten carry around 4.8%. The chain joins TRBV5-1 to TRBJ2-7; D not resolved. This specimen consisted of tumor tissue (inferred from file names), obtained from a patient given nivolumab and ipilimumab in sequence. The sequence was collected from a human donor with melanoma. The CDR3 here is CASSSGPSVYEQYF. The CDR3 nucleotides read TGCGCCAGCAGCTCCGGACCCTCGGTATACGAGCAGTACTTC.